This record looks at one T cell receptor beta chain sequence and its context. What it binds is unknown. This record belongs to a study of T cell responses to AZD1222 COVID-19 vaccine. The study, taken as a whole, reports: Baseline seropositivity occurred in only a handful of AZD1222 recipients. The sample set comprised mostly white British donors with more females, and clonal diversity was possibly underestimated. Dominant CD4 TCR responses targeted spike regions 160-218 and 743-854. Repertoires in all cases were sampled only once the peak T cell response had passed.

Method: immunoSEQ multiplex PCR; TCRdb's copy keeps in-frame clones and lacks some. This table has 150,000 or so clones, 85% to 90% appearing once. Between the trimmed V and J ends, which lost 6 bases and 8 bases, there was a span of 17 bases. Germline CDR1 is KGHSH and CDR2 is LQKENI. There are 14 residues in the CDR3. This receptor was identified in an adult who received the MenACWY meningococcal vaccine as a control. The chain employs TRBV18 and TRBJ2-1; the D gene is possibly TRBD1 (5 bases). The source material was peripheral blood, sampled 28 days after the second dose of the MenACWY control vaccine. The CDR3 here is CASSPRTPSDEQFF. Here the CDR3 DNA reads TGTGCCAGCTCTCCAAGGACACCTAGTGATGAGCAGTTCTTC.